This note documents a single TCR beta chain sequence. Since a much larger clone is just one base distant, this may be a read error. Other DNA sequences in the sample encode the same CDR3. Each patient went into thyroid surgery without having received any treatment. This sample is part of a study of metastatic and nonmetastatic thyroid tumors. TCRdb redid the clone calls on the PCR reads using MiXCR. The table has about 85,000 clones, around 9.1% seen once. The CDR3 runs to 10 residues. Looked up from germline, CDR1 is SNHLY and CDR2 is FYNNEI. Trimming removed 8 bases at V and 14 bases at J, with 15 bases between.

The sample consisted of blood. This sequence joins TRBV2 and TRBJ1-1; D possibly corresponds to TRBD1 (6 bases). The receptor was derived from a female donor with papillary thyroid cancer or a benign thyroid nodule (not recorded which). Some clones in this sample may be carry-over from other donors' samples. The CDR3 is CASWQGWAFF. The CDR3 coding sequence is TGTGCCAGCTGGCAGGGGTGGGCCTTCTTT.